A selection of T cell receptor beta chains follows, all from one sample in a study of CD8+CD57+ T cells in acquired aplastic anemia. In TCRdb, the reads were re-called with MiXCR into one record per CDR3 protein. The data contain 98,000 or so distinct CDR3 sequences, approximately 48% of them seen just once; the ten biggest clones take up under 35%. Material: sorted CD4+, CD8+, or CD8+CD57+ T cells (not recorded which) from PBMCs. These receptors all stem from a human donor in good health, serving as a control. CDR3s include the opening cysteine and the closing phenylalanine or tryptophan. A D gene is named only where the DNA matches it firmly. Clone size is shown for a subset of rows, as once, few, many or a class of expanded clone.

CDR3nt: TGTGCCAGCAGTTGGGAGGACAGCTCCTACGAGCAGTACTTC; CDR3aa: CASSWEDSSYEQYF; abundance: many; j_gene: TRBJ2-7; v_gene: TRBV6-2/TRBV6-3; d_gene: NA
CDR3nt: TGCAGCGTTGAAGAAGGACAGATGAACACTGAAGCTTTCTTT; CDR3aa: CSVEEGQMNTEAFF; abundance: NA; j_gene: TRBJ1-1; v_gene: TRBV29-1; d_gene: NA
CDR3nt: TGCAGCGTTGTGAGGGGAAGGGATGAGCAGTTCTTC; CDR3aa: CSVVRGRDEQFF; abundance: NA; j_gene: TRBJ2-1; v_gene: TRBV29-1; d_gene: NA
CDR3nt: TGTGCCAGCGGCCCCAGGGGTTGGGTATATGGCTACACCTTC; CDR3aa: CASGPRGWVYGYTF; abundance: many; j_gene: TRBJ1-2; v_gene: TRBV6-1; d_gene: NA
CDR3nt: TGTGCCTGGAGTGTAGAATACAGCCAAGAGACCCAGTACTTC; CDR3aa: CAWSVEYSQETQYF; abundance: many; j_gene: TRBJ2-5; v_gene: TRBV30; d_gene: NA
CDR3nt: TGTGCCAGCAGCTACCGACAGGCTAGCACAGATACGCAGTATTTT; CDR3aa: CASSYRQASTDTQYF; abundance: many; j_gene: TRBJ2-3; v_gene: TRBV7-2; d_gene: NA
CDR3nt: TGTGCCAGCAGTTCTACCTGGGACACCTACGAGCAGTACTTC; CDR3aa: CASSSTWDTYEQYF; abundance: many; j_gene: TRBJ2-7; v_gene: TRBV12-3/TRBV12-4; d_gene: NA
CDR3nt: TGCGCCAGCAGCTTGGTGGTAGCGGGGTATAGCTCCTACAATGAGCAGTTCTTC; CDR3aa: CASSLVVAGYSSYNEQFF; abundance: once; j_gene: TRBJ2-1; v_gene: TRBV5-1; d_gene: TRBD2
CDR3nt: TGTGCCAGCAGCCCCAGGAAGGACAGGGTTTATGGAAACACCATATATTTT; CDR3aa: CASSPRKDRVYGNTIYF; abundance: many; j_gene: TRBJ1-3; v_gene: TRBV12-3/TRBV12-4; d_gene: TRBD1
CDR3nt: TGTGCCAGCAGTTTAGGGGAAGCGGGGGGGATTTTGATCGGGTACGAGCAGTACTTC; CDR3aa: CASSLGEAGGILIGYEQYF; abundance: many; j_gene: TRBJ2-7; v_gene: TRBV12-3/TRBV12-4; d_gene: TRBD2
CDR3nt: TGCGCCAGCAGCCAACTAAATGGAGGGGGGGCCGGGGATGAGCAGTTCTTC; CDR3aa: CASSQLNGGGAGDEQFF; abundance: few; j_gene: TRBJ2-1; v_gene: TRBV25-1; d_gene: NA
CDR3nt: TGCAGCAAAAGATTCCGGGACAGGGGGAATTCACCCCTCCACTTT; CDR3aa: CSKRFRDRGNSPLHF; abundance: NA; j_gene: TRBJ1-6; v_gene: TRBV29-1; d_gene: TRBD1
CDR3nt: TGTGCCAGCAGCAGGGGGGCCGGGACAGATACGCAGTATTTT; CDR3aa: CASSRGAGTDTQYF; abundance: NA; j_gene: TRBJ2-3; v_gene: TRBV2; d_gene: NA
CDR3nt: TGTGCCAGCAGTCTCGACAGGTCCTACAATGAGCAGTACTTC; CDR3aa: CASSLDRSYNEQYF; abundance: NA; j_gene: TRBJ2-7; v_gene: TRBV6-1; d_gene: NA
CDR3nt: TGTGCCAGCAGCTTCCCAAGTTCTGAGCAGTTCTTC; CDR3aa: CASSFPSSEQFF; abundance: many; j_gene: TRBJ2-1; v_gene: TRBV7-2; d_gene: NA
CDR3nt: TGCAGTGCTAGAGTAGGGGCCTTCCTGGCGGCAGATACGCAGTATTTT; CDR3aa: CSARVGAFLAADTQYF; abundance: NA; j_gene: TRBJ2-3; v_gene: TRBV20-1; d_gene: NA
CDR3nt: TGTGCCAGCAGCGTAGGAGGGACAGGGGGCTACGAGCAGTACTTC; CDR3aa: CASSVGGTGGYEQYF; abundance: NA; j_gene: TRBJ2-7; v_gene: TRBV9; d_gene: TRBD1
CDR3nt: TGTGCCAGCAGGAAGGGGACAGGGGGCACTGAAGCTTTCTTT; CDR3aa: CASRKGTGGTEAFF; abundance: few; j_gene: TRBJ1-1; v_gene: TRBV27; d_gene: TRBD1
CDR3nt: TGTGCCAGCAGTGGGGGGGGCAGGGATGAGCAGTTCTTC; CDR3aa: CASSGGGRDEQFF; abundance: few; j_gene: TRBJ2-1; v_gene: TRBV25-1; d_gene: NA
CDR3nt: TGTGCCTGGAGTGTCGACAGGAGAACTGAAGCTTTCTTT; CDR3aa: CAWSVDRRTEAFF; abundance: many; j_gene: TRBJ1-1; v_gene: TRBV30; d_gene: NA
CDR3nt: TGTGCCGGCAGCTTAGCGGGGGATGCAGATACGCAGTATTTC; CDR3aa: CAGSLAGDADTQYF; abundance: few; j_gene: TRBJ2-5; v_gene: TRBV13; d_gene: TRBD2
CDR3nt: TGTGCCAGCAGCTTAGCCCTGACAGGGAAAGAGACCCAGTACTTC; CDR3aa: CASSLALTGKETQYF; abundance: NA; j_gene: TRBJ2-5; v_gene: TRBV7-8; d_gene: TRBD1
CDR3nt: TGTGCCAGCAGTGGGGGGTCCCCAACCTTGAACACTGAAGCTTTCTTT; CDR3aa: CASSGGSPTLNTEAFF; abundance: NA; j_gene: TRBJ1-1; v_gene: TRBV2; d_gene: NA
CDR3nt: TGTGCCACCAGCAGAAAGAGCGGGTGGGGCCGGTTCTTC; CDR3aa: CATSRKSGWGRFF; abundance: NA; j_gene: TRBJ2-1; v_gene: TRBV15; d_gene: NA
CDR3nt: TGTGCCAGCAGTTCGGGGGGCGCACCCTACGAGCAGTACTTC; CDR3aa: CASSSGGAPYEQYF; abundance: NA; j_gene: TRBJ2-7; v_gene: TRBV25-1; d_gene: NA